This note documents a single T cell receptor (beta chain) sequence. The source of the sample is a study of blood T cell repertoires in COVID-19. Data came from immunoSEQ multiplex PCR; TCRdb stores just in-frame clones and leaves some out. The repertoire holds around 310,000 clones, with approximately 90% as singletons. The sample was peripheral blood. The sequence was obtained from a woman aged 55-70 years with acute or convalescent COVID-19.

The DNA for the CDR3 is TGTGCCAGCAGTTTTTCGGTCTATGGCTACACCTTC. It encodes CASSFSVYGYTF. The chain has TRBV28 and TRBJ1-2, with D uncertain. Germline values: CDR1 MDHEN, CDR2 SYDVKM. V lost 3 bases, J lost 4 bases, and 6 bases lay in between. The CDR3 sequence is 12 residues long.